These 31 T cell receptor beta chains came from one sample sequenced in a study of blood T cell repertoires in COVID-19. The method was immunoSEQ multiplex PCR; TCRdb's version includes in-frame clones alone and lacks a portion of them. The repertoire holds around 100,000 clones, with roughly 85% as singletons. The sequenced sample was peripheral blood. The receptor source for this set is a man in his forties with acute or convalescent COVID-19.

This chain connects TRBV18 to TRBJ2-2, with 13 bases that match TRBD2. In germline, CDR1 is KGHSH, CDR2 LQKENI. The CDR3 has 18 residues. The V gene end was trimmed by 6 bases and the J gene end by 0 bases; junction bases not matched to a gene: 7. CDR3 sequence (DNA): TGTGCCAGCTCTGGGACTAGCGGGAAGATATCGAACACCGGGGAGCTGTTTTTT. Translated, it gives CASSGTSGKISNTGELFF.

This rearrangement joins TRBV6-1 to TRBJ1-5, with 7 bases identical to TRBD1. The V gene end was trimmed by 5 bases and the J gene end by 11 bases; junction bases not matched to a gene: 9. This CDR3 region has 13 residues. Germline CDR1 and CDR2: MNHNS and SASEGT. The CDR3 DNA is TGTGCCAGCAGTTTTGAAGGGGGCAGAGCCCAGCATTTT. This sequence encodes CASSFEGGRAQHF.

CDR3 nucleotide sequence: TGTGCCAGCTCACCTTCGGGACAGTCCCAAGCTTTCTTT. It translates to CASSPSGQSQAFF. This sequence joins TRBV18 and TRBJ1-1, with TRBD1 matching over 7 bases. The CDR3 consists of 13 residues. Germline lookup yields CDR1 KGHSH and CDR2 LQKENI. The ends lost 3 bases at V and 9 bases at J; junction bases unmatched: 7.

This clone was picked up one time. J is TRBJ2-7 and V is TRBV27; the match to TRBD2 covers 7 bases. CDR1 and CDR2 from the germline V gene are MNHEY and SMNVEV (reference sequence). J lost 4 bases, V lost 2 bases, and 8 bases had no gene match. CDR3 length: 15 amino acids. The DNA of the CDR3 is TGTGCCAGCAGTTTACGACTAGCAGTCTTTTACGAGCAGTACTTC. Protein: CASSLRLAVFYEQYF.

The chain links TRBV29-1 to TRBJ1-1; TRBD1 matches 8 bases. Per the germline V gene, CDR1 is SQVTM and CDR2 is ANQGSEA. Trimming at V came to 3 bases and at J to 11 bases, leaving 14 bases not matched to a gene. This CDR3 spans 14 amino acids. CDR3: CSVEDGQGVGEAFF. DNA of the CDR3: TGCAGCGTTGAGGATGGACAGGGAGTTGGAGAGGCTTTCTTT.

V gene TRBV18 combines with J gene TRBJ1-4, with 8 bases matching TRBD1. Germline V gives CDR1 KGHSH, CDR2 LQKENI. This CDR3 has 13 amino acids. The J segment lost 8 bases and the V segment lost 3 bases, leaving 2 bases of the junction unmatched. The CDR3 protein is CASSPGQEEKLFF. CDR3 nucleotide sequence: TGTGCCAGCTCACCGGGACAGGAAGAAAAACTGTTTTTT. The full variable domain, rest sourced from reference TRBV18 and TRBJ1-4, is NAGVMQNPRHLVRRRGQEARLRCSPMKGHSHVYWYRQLPEEGLKFMVYLQKENIIDESGMPKERFSAEFPKEGPSILRIQQVVRGDSAAYFCASSPGQEEKLFFGSGTQLSVL.

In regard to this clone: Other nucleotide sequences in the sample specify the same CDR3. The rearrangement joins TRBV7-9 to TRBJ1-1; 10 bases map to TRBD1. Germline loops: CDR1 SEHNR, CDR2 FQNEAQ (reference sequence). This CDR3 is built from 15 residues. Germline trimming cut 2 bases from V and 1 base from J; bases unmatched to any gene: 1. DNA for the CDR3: TGTGCCAGCAGCTTACGACAGGGGGCGAACACTGAAGCTTTCTTT. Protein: CASSLRQGANTEAFF.

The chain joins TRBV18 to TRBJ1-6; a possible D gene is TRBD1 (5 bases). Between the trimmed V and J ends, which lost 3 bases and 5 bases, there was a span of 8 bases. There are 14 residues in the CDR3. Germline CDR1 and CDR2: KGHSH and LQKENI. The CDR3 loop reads CASSPQGNNSPLHF. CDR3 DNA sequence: TGTGCCAGCTCACCCCAGGGCAATAATTCACCCCTCCACTTT.

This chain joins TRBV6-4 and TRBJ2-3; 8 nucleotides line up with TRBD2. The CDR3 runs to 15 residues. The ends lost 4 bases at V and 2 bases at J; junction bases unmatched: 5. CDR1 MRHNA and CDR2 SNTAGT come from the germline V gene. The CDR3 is CASSVTGGTTDTQYF. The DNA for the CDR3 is TGTGCCAGCAGTGTCACGGGGGGGACCACAGATACGCAGTATTTT.

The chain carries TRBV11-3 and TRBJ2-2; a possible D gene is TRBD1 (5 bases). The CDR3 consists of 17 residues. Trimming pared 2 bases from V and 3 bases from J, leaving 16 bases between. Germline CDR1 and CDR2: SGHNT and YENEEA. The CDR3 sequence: CASSLRIWQGDTGELFF. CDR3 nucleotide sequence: TGTGCCAGCAGCTTAAGAATCTGGCAGGGCGACACCGGGGAGCTGTTTTTT.

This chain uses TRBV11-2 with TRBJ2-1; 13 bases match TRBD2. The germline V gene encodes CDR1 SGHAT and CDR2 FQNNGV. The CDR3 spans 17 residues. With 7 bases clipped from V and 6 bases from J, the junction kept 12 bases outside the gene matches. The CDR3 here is CASTPFSGTSGINEQFF. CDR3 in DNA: TGTGCCAGCACCCCTTTTAGTGGGACTAGCGGGATCAATGAGCAGTTCTTC.

The CDR3 nucleotides read TGTGCCAGCAGTTACATGGACAGGGCAACTAATGAAAAACTGTTTTTT. This translates into CASSYMDRATNEKLFF. The rearrangement uses TRBV6-5 and TRBJ1-4; 8 bases fit TRBD1. V was pared by 2 bases and J by 0 bases, with 2 bases of the junction left unmatched. The CDR3 is 16 amino acids. Germline V gene sequence: CDR1 MNHEY, CDR2 SVGAGI.

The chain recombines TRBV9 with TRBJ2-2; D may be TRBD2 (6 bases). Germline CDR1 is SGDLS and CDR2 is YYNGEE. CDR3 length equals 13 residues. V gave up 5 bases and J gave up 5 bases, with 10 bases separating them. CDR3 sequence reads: CASRVGGTGELFF. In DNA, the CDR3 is TGTGCCAGCAGGGTCGGAGGGACCGGGGAGCTGTTTTTT.

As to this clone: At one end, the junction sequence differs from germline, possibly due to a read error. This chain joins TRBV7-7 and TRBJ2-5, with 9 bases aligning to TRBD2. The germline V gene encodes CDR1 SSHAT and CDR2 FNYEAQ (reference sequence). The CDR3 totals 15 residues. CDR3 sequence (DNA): TGTGCTAGCAGCTTGGGTAGCGGGGGACAAGAGACCCAGTACTTC. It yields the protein CASSLGSGGQETQYF.

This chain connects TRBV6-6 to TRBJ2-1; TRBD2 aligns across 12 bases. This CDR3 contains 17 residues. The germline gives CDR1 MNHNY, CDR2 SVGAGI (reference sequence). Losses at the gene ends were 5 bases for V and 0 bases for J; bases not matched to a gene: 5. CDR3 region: CASSPGTSGLSYNEQFF. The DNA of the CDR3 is TGTGCCAGCAGTCCCGGGACTAGCGGGCTCTCCTACAATGAGCAGTTCTTC.

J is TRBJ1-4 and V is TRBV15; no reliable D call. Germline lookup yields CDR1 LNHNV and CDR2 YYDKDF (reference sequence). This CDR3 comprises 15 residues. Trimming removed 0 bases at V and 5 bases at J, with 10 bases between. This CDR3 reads CATSRDPRANEKLFF. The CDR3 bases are TGTGCCACCAGCAGAGATCCACGCGCAAATGAAAAACTGTTTTTT.

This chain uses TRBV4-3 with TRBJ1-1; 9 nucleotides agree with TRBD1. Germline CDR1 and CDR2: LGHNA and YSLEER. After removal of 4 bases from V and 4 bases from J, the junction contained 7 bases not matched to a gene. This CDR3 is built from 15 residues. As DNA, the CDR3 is TGCGCCAGCAGCCCCCGACAGGGGGAAGGCACTGAAGCTTTCTTT. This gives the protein CASSPRQGEGTEAFF.

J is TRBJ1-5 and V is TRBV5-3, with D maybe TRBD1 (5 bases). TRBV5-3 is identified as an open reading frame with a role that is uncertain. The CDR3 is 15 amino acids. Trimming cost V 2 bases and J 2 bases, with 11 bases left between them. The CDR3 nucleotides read TGTGCCAGAAGCTTCAGGGACTTGGGCAATCAGCCCCAGCATTTT. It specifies CARSFRDLGNQPQHF.

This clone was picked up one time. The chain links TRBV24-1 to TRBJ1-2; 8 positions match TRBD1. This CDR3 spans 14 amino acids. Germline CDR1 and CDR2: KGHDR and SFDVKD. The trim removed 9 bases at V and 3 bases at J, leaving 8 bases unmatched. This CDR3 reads CATAGQGRDYGYTF. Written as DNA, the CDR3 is TGTGCCACCGCCGGACAGGGCCGGGACTATGGCTACACCTTC.

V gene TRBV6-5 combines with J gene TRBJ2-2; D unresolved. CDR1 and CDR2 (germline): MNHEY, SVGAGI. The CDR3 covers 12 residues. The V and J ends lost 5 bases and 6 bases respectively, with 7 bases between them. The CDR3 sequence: CASSLEAGELFF. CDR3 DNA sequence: TGTGCCAGCAGTCTAGAGGCCGGGGAGCTGTTTTTT.

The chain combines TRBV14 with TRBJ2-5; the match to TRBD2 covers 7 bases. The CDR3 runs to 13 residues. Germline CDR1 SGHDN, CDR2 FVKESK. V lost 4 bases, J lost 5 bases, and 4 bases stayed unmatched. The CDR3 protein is CASSRTSSETQYF. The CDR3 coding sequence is TGTGCCAGCAGCCGGACTAGTTCGGAGACCCAGTACTTC. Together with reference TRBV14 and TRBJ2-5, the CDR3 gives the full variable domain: EAGVTQFPSHSVIEKGQTVTLRCDPISGHDNLYWYRRVMGKEIKFLLHFVKESKQDESGMPNNRFLAERTGGTYSTLKVQPAELEDSGVYFCASSRTSSETQYFGPGTRLLVL.

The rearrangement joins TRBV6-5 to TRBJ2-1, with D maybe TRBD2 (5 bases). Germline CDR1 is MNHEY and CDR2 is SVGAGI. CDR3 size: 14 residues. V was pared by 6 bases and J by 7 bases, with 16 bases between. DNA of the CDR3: TGTGCCAGCAGGCTAGCATTTCGGTCAAATGAGCAGTTCTTC. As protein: CASRLAFRSNEQFF.

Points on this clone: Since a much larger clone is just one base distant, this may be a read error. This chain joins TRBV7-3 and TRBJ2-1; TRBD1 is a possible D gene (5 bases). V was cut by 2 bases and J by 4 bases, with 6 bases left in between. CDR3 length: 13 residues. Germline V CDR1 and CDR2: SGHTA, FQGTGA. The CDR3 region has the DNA TGTGCCAGCAGCTTACAGGGATACAATGAGCAGTTCTTC. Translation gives CASSLQGYNEQFF.

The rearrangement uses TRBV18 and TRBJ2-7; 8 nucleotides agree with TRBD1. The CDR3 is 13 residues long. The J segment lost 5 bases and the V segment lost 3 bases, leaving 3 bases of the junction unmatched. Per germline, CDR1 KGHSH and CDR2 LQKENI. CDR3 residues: CASSPTGGDEQYF. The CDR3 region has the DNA TGTGCCAGCTCACCCACAGGGGGAGACGAGCAGTACTTC.

DNA for the CDR3: TGTGCCAACGGGGGGAAGCGGGAAGGTACCCAGTACTTC. Translating gives CANGGKREGTQYF. The chain recombines TRBV2 with TRBJ2-5; TRBD2 matches 7 bases. The trim removed 10 bases at V and 8 bases at J, leaving 13 bases unmatched. CDR1 is SNHLY, CDR2 FYNNEI, per germline. The CDR3 length is 13 residues.

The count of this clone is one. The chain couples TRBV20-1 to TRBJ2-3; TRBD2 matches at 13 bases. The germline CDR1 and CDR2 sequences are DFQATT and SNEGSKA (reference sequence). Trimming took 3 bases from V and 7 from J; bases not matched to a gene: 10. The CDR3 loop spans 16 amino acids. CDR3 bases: TGCAGTGCTAGTCTTCTACTAGCGGGAGGGCCGTATACGCAGTATTTT. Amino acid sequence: CSASLLLAGGPYTQYF.

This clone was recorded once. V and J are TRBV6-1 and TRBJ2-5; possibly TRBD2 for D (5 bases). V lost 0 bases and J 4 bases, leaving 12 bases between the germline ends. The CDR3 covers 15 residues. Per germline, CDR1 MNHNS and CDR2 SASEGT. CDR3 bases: TGTGCCAGCAGTGAAGCGAGGACTCTCCTAGAGACCCAGTACTTC. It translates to CASSEARTLLETQYF.

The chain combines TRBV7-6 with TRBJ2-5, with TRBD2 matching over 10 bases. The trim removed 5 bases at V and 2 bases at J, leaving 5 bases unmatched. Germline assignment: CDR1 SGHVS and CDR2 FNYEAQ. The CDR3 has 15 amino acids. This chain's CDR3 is CASSPLAGSQETQYF. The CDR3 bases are TGTGCCAGCAGCCCACTAGCGGGGTCTCAAGAGACCCAGTACTTC.

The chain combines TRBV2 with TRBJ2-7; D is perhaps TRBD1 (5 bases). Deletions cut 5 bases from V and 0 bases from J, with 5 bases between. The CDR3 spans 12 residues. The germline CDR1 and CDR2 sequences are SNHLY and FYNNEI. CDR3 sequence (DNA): TGTGCCAGCAGTACAGGCTCCTACGAGCAGTACTTC. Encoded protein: CASSTGSYEQYF. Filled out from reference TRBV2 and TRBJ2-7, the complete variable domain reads EPEVTQTPSHQVTQMGQEVILRCVPISNHLYFYWYRQILGQKVEFLVSFYNNEISEKSEIFDDQFSVERPDGSNFTLKIRSTKLEDSAMYFCASSTGSYEQYFGPGTRLTVT.

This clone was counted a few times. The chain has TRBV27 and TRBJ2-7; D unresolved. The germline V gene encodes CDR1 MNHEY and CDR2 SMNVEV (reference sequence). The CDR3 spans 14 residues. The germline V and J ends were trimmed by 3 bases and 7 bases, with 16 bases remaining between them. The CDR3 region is CASSLRQPPKEQYF. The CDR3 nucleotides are TGTGCCAGCAGTTTGCGGCAGCCCCCTAAAGAGCAGTACTTC.

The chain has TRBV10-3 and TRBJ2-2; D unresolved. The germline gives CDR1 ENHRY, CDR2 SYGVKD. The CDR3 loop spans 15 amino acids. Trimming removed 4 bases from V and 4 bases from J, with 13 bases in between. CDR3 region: CAISATSPSTGELFF. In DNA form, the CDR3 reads TGTGCCATCAGTGCGACATCCCCAAGCACCGGGGAGCTGTTTTTT.